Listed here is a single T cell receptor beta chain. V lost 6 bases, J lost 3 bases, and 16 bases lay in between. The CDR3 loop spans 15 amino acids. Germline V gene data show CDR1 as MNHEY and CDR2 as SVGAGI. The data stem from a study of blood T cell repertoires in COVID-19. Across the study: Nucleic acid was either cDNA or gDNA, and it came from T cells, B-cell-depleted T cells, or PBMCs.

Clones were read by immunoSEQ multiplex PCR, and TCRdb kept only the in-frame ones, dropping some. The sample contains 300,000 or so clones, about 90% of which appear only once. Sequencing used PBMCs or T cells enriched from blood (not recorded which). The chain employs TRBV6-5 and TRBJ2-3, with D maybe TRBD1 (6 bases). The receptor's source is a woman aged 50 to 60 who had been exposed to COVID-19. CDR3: CASSLGQSRTDTQYF. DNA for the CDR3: TGTGCCAGCAGCCTCGGACAGAGCAGGACAGATACGCAGTATTTT.